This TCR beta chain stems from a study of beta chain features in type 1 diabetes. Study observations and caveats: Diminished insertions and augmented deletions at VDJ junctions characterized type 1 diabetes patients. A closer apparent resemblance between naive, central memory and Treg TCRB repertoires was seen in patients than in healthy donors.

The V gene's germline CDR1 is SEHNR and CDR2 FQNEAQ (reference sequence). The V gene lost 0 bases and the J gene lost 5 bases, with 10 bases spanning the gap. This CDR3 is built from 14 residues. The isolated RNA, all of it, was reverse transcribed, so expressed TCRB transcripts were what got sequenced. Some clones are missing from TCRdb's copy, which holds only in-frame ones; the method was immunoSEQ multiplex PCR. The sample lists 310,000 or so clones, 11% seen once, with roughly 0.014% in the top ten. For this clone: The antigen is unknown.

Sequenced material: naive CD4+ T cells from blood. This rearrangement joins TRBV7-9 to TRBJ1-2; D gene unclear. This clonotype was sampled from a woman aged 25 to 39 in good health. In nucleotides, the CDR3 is TGTGCCAGCAGCTTAGCTGGTCAGGCGTATGGCTACACCTTC. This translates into CASSLAGQAYGYTF. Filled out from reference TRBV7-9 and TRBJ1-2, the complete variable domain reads DTGVSQNPRHKITKRGQNVTFRCDPISEHNRLYWYRQTLGQGPEFLTYFQNEAQLEKSRLLSDRFSAERPKGSFSTLEIQRTEQGDSAMYLCASSLAGQAYGYTFGSGTRLTVV.